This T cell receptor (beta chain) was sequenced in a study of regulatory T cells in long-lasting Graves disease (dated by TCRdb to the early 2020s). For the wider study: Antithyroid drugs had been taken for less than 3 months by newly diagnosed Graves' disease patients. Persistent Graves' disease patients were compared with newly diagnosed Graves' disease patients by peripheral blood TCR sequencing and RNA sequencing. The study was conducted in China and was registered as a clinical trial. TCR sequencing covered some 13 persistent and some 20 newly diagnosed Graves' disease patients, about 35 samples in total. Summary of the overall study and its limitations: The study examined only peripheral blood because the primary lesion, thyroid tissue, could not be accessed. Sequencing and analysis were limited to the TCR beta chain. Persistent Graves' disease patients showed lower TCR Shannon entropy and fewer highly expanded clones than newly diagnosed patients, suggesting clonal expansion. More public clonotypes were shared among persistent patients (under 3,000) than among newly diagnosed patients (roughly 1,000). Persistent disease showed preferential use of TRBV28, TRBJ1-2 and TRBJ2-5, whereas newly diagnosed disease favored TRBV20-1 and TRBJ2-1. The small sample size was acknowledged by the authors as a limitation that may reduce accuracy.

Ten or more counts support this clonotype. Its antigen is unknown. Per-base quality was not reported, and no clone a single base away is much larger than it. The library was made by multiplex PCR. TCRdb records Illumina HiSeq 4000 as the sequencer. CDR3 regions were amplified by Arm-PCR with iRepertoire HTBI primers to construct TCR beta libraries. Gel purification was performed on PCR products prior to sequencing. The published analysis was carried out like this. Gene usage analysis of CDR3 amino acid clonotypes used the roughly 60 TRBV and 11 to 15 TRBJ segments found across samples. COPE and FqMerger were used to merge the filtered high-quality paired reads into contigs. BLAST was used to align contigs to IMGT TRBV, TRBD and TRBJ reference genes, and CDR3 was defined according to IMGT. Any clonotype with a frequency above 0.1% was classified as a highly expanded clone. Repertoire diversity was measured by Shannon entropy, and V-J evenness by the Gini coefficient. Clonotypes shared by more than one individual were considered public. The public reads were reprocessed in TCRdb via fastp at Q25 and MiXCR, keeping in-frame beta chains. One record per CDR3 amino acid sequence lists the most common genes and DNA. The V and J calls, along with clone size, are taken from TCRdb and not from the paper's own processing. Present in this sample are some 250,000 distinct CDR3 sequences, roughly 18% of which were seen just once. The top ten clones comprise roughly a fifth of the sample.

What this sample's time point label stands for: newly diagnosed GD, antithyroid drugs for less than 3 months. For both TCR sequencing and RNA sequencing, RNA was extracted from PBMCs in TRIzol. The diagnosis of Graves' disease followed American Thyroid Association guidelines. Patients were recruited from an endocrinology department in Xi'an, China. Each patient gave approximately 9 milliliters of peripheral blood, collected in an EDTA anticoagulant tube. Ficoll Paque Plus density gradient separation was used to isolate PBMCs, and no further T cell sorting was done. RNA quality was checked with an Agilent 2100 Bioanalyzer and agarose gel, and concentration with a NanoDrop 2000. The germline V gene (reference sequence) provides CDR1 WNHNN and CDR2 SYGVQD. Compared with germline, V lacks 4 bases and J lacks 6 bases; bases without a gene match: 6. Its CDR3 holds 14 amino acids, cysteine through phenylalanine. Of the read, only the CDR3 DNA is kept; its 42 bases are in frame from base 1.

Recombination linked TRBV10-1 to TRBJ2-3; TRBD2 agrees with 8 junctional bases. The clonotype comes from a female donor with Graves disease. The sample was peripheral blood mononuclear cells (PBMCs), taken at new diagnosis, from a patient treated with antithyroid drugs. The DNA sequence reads TGCGCCAGCAGTGCCCAGCGGGAGAGGGATACGCAGTATTTT. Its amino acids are CASSAQRERDTQYF.